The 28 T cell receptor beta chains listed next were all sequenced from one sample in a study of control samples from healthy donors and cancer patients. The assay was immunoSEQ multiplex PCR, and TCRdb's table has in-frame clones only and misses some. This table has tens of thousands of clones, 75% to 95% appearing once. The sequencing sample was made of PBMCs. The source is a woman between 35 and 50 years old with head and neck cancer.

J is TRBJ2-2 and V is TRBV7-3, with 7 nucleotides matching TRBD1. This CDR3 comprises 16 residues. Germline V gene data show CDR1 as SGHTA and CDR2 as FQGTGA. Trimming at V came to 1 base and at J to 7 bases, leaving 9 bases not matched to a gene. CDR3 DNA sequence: TGTGCCAGCAGCTTAAAGGAAGAGGGGGCAGGCGGGGAGCTGTTTTTT. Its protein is CASSLKEEGAGGELFF.

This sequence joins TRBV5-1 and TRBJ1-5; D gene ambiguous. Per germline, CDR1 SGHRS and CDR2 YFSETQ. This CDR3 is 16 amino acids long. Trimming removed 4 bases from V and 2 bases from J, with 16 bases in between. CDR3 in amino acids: CASSPGFQLGNQPQHF. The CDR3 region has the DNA TGCGCCAGCAGCCCGGGGTTCCAATTGGGCAATCAGCCCCAGCATTTT.

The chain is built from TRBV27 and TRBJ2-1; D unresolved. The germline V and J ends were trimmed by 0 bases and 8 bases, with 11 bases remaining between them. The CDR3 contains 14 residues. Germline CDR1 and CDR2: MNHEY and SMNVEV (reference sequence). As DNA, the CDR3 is TGTGCCAGCAGTTTATCCCCAGCCGGCGATGAGCAGTTCTTC. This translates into CASSLSPAGDEQFF.

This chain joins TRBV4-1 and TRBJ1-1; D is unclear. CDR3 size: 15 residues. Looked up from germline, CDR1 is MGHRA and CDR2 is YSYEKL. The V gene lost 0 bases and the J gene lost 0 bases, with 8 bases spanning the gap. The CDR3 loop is CASSQDLTLNTEAFF. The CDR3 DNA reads TGCGCCAGCAGCCAAGATTTGACTTTGAACACTGAAGCTTTCTTT.

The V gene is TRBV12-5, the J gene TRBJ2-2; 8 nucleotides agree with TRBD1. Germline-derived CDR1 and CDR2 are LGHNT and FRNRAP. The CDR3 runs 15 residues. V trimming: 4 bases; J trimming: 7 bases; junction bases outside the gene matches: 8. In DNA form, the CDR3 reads TGTGCTAGTGGTTCCTACAGGGGGTTTTACGGGGAGCTGTTTTTT. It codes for CASGSYRGFYGELFF.

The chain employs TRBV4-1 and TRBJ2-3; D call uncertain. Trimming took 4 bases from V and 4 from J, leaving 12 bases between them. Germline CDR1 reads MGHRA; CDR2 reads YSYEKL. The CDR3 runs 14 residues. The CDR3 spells CASSPTVAPDTQYF. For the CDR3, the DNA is TGCGCCAGCAGCCCTACGGTAGCACCAGATACGCAGTATTTT.

The chain's CDR3 is CASSLEAASNYGYTF. The CDR3 DNA reads TGCGCCAGCAGCTTGGAGGCCGCCTCTAACTATGGCTACACCTTC. The chain carries TRBV5-1 and TRBJ1-2; D ambiguous. Germline V lookup: CDR1 SGHRS, CDR2 YFSETQ. V was pared by 0 bases and J by 0 bases, with 9 bases between. This CDR3 has 15 amino acids. Supplemented by reference TRBV5-1 and TRBJ1-2, the full variable domain reads KAGVTQTPRYLIKTRGQQVTLSCSPISGHRSVSWYQQTPGQGLQFLFEYFSETQRNKGNFPGRFSGRQFSNSRSEMNVSTLELGDSALYLCASSLEAASNYGYTFGSGTRLTVV.

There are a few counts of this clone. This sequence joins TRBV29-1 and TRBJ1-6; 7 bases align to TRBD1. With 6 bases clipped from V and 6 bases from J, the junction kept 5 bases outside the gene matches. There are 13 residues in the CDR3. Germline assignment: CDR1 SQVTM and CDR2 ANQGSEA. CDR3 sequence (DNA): TGCAGCGTGAGGACAGGCACTAATTCACCCCTCCACTTT. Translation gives CSVRTGTNSPLHF. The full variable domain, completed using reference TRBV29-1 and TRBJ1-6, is SAVISQKPSRDICQRGTSLTIQCQVDSQVTMMFWYRQQPGQSLTLIATANQGSEATYESGFVIDKFPISRPNLTFSTLTVSNMSPEDSSIYLCSVRTGTNSPLHFGNGTRLTVT.

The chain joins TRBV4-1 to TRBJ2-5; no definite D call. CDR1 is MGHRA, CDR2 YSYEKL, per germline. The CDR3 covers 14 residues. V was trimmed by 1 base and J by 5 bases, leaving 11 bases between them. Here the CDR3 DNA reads TGCGCCAGCAGCCAAGTTGGGGAATCGGAGACCCAGTACTTC. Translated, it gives CASSQVGESETQYF.

The CDR3 loop reads CASSLVGRAGLLEQYF. The DNA for the CDR3 is TGTGCCAGCAGCTTAGTAGGCAGGGCGGGGCTTCTCGAGCAGTACTTC. The chain carries TRBV11-2 and TRBJ2-7, with D possibly matching TRBD2 (6 bases). The CDR3 is made up of 16 amino acids. V lost 1 base to trimming and J lost 6 bases, with 19 bases between them. Germline CDR1 and CDR2: SGHAT and FQNNGV.

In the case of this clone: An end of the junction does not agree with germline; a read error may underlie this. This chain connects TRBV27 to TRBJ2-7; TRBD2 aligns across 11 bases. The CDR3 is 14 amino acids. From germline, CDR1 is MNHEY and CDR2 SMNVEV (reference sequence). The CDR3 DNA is TGTGCCGGCAGGGGACTAGCGGTTTCCTACGAGCAGTACTTC. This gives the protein CAGRGLAVSYEQYF.

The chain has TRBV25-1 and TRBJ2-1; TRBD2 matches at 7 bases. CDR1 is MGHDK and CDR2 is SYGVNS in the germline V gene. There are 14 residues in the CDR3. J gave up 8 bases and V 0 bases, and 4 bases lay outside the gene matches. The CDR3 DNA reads TGTGCCAGCAGTGAATACCGGGCGGGGGATGAGCAGTTCTTC. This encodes CASSEYRAGDEQFF.

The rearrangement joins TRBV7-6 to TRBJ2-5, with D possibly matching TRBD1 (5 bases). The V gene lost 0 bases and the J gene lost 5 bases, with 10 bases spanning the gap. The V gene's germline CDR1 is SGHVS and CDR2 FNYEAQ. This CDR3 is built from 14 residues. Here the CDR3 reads CASSLAWGLETQYF. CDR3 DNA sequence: TGTGCCAGCAGCTTAGCTTGGGGCCTGGAGACCCAGTACTTC.

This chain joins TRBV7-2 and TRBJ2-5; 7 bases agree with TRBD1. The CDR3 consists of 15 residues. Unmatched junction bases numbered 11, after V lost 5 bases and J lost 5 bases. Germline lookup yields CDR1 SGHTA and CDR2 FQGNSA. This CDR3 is CASSPLGQAEETQYF. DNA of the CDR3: TGTGCCAGCAGCCCCCTTGGACAGGCCGAGGAGACCCAGTACTTC.

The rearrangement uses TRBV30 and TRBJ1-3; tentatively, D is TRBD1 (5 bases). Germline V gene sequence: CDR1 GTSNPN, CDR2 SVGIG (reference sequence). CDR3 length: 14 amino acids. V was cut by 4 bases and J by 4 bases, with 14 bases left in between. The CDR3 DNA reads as TGTGCCTGGAAGCCGGGACCGAGGGGAAACACCATATATTTT. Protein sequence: CAWKPGPRGNTIYF.

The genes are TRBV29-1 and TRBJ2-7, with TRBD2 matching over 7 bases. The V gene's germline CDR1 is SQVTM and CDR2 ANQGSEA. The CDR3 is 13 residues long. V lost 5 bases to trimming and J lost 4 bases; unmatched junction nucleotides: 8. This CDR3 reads CSVTSALGYEQYF. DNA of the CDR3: TGCAGCGTTACTAGCGCCCTCGGGTACGAGCAGTACTTC.

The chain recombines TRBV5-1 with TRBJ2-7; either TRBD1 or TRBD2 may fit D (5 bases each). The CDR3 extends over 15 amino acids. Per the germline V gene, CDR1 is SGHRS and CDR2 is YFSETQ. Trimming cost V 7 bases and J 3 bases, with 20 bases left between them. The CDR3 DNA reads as TGCGCCAGCGCAGAGACACCCCGGGACCTCTACGAGCAGTACTTC. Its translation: CASAETPRDLYEQYF.

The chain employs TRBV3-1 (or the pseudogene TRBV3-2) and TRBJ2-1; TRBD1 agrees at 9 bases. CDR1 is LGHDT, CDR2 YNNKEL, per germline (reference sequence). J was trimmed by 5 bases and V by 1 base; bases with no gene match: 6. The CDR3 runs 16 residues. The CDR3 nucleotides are TGTGCCAGCAGCCAAGTTGGACAGGGGAGGCACAATGAGCAGTTCTTC. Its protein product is CASSQVGQGRHNEQFF.

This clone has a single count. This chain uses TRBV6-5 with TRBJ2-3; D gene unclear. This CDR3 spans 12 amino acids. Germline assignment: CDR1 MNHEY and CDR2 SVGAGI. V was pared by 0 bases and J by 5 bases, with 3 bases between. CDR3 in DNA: TGTGCCAGCAGTTACTCGCGAGATACGCAGTATTTT. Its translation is CASSYSRDTQYF.

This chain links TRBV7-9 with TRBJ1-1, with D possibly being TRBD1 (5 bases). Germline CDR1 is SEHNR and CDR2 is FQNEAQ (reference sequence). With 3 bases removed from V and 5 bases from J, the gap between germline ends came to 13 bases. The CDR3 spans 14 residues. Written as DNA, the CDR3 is TGTGCCAGCAGCTTTCACCGGGACGGTACTGAAGCTTTCTTT. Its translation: CASSFHRDGTEAFF.

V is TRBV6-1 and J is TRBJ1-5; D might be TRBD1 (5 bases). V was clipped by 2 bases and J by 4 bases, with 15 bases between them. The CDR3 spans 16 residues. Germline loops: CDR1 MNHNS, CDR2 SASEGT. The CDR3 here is CASSEPYFRGNQPQHF. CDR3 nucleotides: TGTGCCAGCAGTGAACCTTACTTCCGGGGGAATCAGCCCCAGCATTTT.

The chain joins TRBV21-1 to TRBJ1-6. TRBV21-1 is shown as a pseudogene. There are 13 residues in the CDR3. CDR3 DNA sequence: TGTGCCAGTAAAAAAGGCTATAATTCACCCCTCCACTTT. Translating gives CASKKGYNSPLHF.

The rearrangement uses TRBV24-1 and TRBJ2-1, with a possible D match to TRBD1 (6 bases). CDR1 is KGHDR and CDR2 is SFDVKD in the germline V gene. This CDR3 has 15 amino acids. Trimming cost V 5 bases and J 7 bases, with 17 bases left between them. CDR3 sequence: CATSVGGAWVNEQFF. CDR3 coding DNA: TGTGCCACCAGTGTTGGGGGCGCCTGGGTGAATGAGCAGTTCTTC.

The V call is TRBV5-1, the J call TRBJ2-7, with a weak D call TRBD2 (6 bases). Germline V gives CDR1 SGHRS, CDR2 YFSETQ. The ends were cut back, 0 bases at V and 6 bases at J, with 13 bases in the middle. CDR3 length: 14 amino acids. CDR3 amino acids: CASSLEGGFGEQYF. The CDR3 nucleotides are TGCGCCAGCAGCTTGGAAGGAGGGTTCGGCGAGCAGTACTTC.

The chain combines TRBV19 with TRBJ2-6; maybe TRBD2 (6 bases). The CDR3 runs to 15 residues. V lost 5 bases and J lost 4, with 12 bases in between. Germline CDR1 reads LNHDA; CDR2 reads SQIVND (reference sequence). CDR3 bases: TGTGCCAGTAGTGGGGGGTTTTACGGGGCCAACGTCCTGACTTTC. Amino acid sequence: CASSGGFYGANVLTF.

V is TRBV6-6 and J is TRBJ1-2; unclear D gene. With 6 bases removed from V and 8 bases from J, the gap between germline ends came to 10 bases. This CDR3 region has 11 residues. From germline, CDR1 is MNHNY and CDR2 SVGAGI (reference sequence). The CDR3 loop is CASRNAGGYTF. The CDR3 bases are TGTGCCAGCAGGAATGCGGGCGGCTACACCTTC.

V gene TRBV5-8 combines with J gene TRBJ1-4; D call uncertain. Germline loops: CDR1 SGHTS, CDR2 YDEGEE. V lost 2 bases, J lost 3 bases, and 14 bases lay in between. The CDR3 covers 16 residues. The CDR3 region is CASSFLGTGANEKLFF. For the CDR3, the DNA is TGTGCCAGCAGCTTTCTCGGAACCGGAGCTAATGAAAAACTGTTTTTT.

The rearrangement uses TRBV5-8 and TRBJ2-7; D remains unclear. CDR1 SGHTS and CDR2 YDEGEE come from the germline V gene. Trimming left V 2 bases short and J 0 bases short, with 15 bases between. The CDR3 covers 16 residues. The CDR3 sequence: CASSFGLGPSSYEQYF. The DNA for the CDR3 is TGTGCCAGCAGCTTCGGTTTAGGCCCAAGCTCCTACGAGCAGTACTTC.